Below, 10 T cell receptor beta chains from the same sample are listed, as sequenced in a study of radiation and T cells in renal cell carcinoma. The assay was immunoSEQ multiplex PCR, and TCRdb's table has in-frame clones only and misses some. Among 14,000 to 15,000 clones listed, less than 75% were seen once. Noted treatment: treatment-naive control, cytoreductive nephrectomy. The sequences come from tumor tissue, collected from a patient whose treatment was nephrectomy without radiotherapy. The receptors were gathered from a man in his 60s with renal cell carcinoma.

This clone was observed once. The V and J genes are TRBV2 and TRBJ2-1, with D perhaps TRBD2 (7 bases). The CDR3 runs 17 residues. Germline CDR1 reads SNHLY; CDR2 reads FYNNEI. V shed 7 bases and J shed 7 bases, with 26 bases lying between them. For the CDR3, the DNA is TGTGCCAGCAATGGGGGGGGATACAGGGTATTAGGTAATGAGCAGTTCTTC. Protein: CASNGGGYRVLGNEQFF.

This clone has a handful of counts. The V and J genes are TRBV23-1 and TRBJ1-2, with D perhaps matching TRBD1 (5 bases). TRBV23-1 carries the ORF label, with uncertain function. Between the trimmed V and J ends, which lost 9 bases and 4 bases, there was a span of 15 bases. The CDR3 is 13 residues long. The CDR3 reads CARTVARSYGYTF. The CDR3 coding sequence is TGCGCCAGGACAGTAGCTAGGAGCTATGGCTACACCTTC.

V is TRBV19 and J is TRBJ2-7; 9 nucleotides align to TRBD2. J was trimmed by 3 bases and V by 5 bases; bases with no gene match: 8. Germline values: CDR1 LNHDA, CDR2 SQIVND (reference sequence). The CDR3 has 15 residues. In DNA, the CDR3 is TGTGCCAGTAGTCCCGGGACTAGCCGAAACTACGAGCAGTACTTC. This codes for CASSPGTSRNYEQYF.

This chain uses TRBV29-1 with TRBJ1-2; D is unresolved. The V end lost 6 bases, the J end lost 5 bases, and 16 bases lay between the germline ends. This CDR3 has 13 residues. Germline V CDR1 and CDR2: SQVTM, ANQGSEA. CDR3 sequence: CSVALGGIYGYTF. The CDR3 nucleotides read TGCAGCGTCGCCCTCGGTGGGATTTATGGCTACACCTTC. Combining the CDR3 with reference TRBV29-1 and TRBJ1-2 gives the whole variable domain SAVISQKPSRDICQRGTSLTIQCQVDSQVTMMFWYRQQPGQSLTLIATANQGSEATYESGFVIDKFPISRPNLTFSTLTVSNMSPEDSSIYLCSVALGGIYGYTFGSGTRLTVV.

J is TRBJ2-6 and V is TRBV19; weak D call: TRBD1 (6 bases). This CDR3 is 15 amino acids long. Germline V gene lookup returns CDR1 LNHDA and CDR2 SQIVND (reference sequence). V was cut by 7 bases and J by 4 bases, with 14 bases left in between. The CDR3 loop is CASNLGGPGANVLTF. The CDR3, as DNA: TGTGCCAGTAACTTAGGGGGTCCCGGGGCCAACGTCCTGACTTTC.

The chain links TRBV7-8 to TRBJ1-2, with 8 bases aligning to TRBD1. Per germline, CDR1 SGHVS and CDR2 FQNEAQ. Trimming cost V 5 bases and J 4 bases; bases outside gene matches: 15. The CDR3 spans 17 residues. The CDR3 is CASSPLPGQGKTYGYTF. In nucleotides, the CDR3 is TGTGCCAGCAGCCCCTTACCAGGACAGGGAAAAACCTATGGCTACACCTTC.

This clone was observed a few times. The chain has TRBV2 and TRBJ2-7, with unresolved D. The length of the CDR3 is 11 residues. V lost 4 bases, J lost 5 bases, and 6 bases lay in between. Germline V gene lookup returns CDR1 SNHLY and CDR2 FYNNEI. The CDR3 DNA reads TGTGCCAGCAGTGTACAGAACGAGCAGTACTTC. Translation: CASSVQNEQYF.

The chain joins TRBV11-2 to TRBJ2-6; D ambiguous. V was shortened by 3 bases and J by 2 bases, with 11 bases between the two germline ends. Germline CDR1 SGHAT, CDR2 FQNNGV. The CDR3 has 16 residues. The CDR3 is CASSLRGVPGANVLTF. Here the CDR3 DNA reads TGTGCCAGCAGCTTGAGAGGAGTTCCTGGGGCCAACGTCCTGACTTTC.

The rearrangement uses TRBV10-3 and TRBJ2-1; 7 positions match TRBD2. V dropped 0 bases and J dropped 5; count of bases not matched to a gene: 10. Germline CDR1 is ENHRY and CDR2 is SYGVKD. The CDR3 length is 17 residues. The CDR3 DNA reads TGTGCCATCAGTGAGTCGAAGGCCAGCGGGGACGACAATGAGCAGTTCTTC. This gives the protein CAISESKASGDDNEQFF.

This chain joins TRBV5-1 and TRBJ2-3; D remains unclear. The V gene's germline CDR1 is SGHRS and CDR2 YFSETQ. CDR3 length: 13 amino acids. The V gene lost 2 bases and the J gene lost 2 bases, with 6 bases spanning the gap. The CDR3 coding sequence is TGCGCCAGCAGCTTCCGTGACACAGATACGCAGTATTTT. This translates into CASSFRDTDTQYF.